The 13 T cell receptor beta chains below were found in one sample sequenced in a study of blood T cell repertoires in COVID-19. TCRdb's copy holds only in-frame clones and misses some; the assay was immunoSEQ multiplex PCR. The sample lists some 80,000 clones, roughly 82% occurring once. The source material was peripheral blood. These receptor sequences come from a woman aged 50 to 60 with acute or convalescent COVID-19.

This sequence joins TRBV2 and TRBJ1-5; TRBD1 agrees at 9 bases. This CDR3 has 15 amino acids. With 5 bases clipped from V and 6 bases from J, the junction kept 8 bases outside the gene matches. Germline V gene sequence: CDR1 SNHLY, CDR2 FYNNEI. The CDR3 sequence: CASSFQQGAVQPQHF. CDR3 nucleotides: TGTGCCAGCAGTTTTCAACAGGGGGCGGTTCAGCCCCAGCATTTT.

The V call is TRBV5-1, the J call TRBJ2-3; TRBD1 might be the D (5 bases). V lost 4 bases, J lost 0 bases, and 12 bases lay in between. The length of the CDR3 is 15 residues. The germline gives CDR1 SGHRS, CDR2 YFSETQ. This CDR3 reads CASSGDGHSTDTQYF. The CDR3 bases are TGCGCCAGCAGCGGAGACGGACACAGCACAGATACGCAGTATTTT.

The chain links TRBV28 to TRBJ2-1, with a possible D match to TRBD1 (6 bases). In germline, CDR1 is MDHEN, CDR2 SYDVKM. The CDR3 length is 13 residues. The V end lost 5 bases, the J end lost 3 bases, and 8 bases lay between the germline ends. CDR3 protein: CASSPDSYNEQFF. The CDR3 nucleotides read TGTGCCAGCAGTCCGGACAGCTACAATGAGCAGTTCTTC. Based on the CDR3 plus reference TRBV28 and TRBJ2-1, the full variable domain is DVKVTQSSRYLVKRTGEKVFLECVQDMDHENMFWYRQDPGLGLRLIYFSYDVKMKEKGDIPEGYSVSREKKERFSLILESASTNQTSMYLCASSPDSYNEQFFGPGTRLTVL.

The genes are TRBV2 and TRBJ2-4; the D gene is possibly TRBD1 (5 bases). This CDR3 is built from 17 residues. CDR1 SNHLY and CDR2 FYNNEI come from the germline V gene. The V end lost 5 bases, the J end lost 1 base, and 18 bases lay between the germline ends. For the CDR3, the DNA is TGTGCCAGCAGTACCACGACAGCCAAGCCCGCCAAAAACATTCAGTACTTC. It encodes CASSTTTAKPAKNIQYF.

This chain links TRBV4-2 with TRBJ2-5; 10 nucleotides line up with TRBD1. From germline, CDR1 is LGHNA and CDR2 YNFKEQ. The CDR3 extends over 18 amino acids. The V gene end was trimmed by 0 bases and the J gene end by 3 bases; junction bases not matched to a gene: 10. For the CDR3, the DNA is TGTGCCAGCAGCCAAGAGCTTTGGGACAGGGGCTTCGAAGAGACCCAGTACTTC. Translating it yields CASSQELWDRGFEETQYF.

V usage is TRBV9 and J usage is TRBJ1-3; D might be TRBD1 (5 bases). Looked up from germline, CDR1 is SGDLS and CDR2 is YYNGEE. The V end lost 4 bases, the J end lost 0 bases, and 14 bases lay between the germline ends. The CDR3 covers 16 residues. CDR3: CASSSGRGDSGNTIYF. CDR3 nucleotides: TGTGCCAGCAGCTCAGGACGGGGGGACTCTGGAAACACCATATATTTT.

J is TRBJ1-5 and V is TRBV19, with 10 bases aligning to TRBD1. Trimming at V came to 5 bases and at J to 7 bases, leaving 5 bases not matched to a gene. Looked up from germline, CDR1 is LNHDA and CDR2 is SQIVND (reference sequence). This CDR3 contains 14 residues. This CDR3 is CASSRQGADQPQHF. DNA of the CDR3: TGTGCCAGTAGTCGACAGGGGGCGGACCAGCCCCAGCATTTT. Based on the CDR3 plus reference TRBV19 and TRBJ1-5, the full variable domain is DGGITQSPKYLFRKEGQNVTLSCEQNLNHDAMYWYRQDPGQGLRLIYYSQIVNDFQKGDIAEGYSVSREKKESFPLTVTSAQKNPTAFYLCASSRQGADQPQHFGDGTRLSIL.

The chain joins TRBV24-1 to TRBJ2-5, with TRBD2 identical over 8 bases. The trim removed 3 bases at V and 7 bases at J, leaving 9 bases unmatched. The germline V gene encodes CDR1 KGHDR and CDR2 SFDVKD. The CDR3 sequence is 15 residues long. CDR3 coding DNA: TGTGCCACCAGTGATCCACGTGGACTAGCCGGGACCCAGTACTTC. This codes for CATSDPRGLAGTQYF.

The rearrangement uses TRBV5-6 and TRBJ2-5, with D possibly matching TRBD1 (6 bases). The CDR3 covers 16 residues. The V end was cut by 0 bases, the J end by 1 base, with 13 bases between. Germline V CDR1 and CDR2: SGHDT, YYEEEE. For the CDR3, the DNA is TGTGCCAGCAGCTTGGAGGGACAACAGTTCCAAGAGACCCAGTACTTC. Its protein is CASSLEGQQFQETQYF.

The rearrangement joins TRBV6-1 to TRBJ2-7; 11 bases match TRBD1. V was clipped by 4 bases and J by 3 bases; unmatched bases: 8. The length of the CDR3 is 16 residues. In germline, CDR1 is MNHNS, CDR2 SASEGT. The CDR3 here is CASSAVQGTGGYEQYF. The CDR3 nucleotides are TGTGCCAGCAGTGCCGTCCAGGGGACAGGGGGCTACGAGCAGTACTTC.

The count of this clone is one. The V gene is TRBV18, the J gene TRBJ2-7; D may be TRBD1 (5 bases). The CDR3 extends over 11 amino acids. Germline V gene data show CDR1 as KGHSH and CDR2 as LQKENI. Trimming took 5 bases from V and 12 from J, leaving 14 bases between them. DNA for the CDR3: TGTGCCAGCTCAAATACAGGAGCCGCGTACTTC. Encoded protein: CASSNTGAAYF.

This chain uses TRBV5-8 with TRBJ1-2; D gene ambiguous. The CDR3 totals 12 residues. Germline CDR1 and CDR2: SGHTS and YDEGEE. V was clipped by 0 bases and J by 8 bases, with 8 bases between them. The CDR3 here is CASSLAEEGYTF. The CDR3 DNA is TGTGCCAGCAGCTTGGCAGAAGAAGGCTACACCTTC.

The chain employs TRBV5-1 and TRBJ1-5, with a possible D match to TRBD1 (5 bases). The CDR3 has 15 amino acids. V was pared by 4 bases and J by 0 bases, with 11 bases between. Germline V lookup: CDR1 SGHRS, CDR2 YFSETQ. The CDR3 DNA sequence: TGCGCCAGCAGCCGGGGAGGGGATAGCAATCAGCCCCAGCATTTT. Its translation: CASSRGGDSNQPQHF.